These 27 T cell receptor beta chains were all obtained from the same sample, sequenced in a study of cytomegalovirus exposure and HLA in healthy donors. With 60 Vbeta and 13 Jbeta primers, the PCR was carried out. The method was immunoSEQ multiplex PCR; TCRdb's version includes in-frame clones alone and lacks a portion of them. The sample lists 90,000 to 130,000 clones, roughly 85% occurring once. The sample was PBMCs. The receptors were gathered from a man in his thirties or forties in good health and CMV-seropositive.

This chain links TRBV11-2 with TRBJ2-3; no clear D. The CDR3 loop spans 12 amino acids. Germline lookup yields CDR1 SGHAT and CDR2 FQNNGV. V was shortened by 5 bases and J by 6 bases, with 9 bases between the two germline ends. CDR3 protein: CASSASRDTQYF. Written as DNA, the CDR3 is TGTGCCAGCAGCGCCTCGAGGGATACGCAGTATTTT.

This clone has just a few counts. The chain recombines TRBV6-6 with TRBJ2-3, with a tentative D call TRBD1 (5 bases). Germline assignment: CDR1 MNHNY and CDR2 SVGAGI (reference sequence). The CDR3 covers 13 residues. Trimming left V 7 bases short and J 0 bases short, with 8 bases between. CDR3 sequence reads: CASTRDSTDTQYF. The CDR3 coding sequence is TGTGCCAGCACCAGGGATAGCACAGATACGCAGTATTTT.

The rearrangement links TRBV5-6 to TRBJ2-3; D may be TRBD2 (5 bases). Trimming left V 3 bases short and J 4 bases short, with 15 bases between. CDR1 is SGHDT and CDR2 is YYEEEE in the germline V gene. The CDR3 is 15 amino acids. The CDR3 loop reads CASSSPTKGSDTQYF. For the CDR3, the DNA is TGTGCCAGCAGCTCACCGACTAAGGGATCAGATACGCAGTATTTT.

Comment on this clone: This likely comes from a read error, as the CDR3 has no conserved phenylalanine or tryptophan at its end. The chain employs TRBV7-9 and TRBJ1-2; 12 positions agree with TRBD1. Germline CDR1 is SEHNR and CDR2 is FQNEAQ (reference sequence). The CDR3 extends over 16 amino acids. The V gene end was trimmed by 3 bases and the J gene end by 4 bases; junction bases not matched to a gene: 6. This CDR3 reads CASSFGRGQGAYGYTS. In nucleotides, the CDR3 is TGTGCCAGCAGCTTCGGCAGGGGACAGGGGGCCTATGGCTACACCTCC.

The J gene is TRBJ2-3, the V gene TRBV15, with a weak D call TRBD2 (6 bases). Germline V gene sequence: CDR1 LNHNV, CDR2 YYDKDF (reference sequence). CDR3 length: 18 residues. Trimming took 1 base from V and 3 from J, leaving 20 bases between them. In nucleotides, the CDR3 is TGTGCCACCAGCAGAGCGCCCAGACTGGGCCGGGGGACAGATACGCAGTATTTT. Translation gives CATSRAPRLGRGTDTQYF.

The CDR3 reads CASSRRGGFGADTQYF. The CDR3 nucleotides read TGTGCCAGCAGCAGAAGGGGGGGATTTGGTGCAGATACGCAGTATTTT. The chain joins TRBV11-2 to TRBJ2-3; a weak D match, TRBD2 (7 bases). The CDR3 sequence is 16 residues long. V was cut by 5 bases and J by 4 bases, with 19 bases left in between. Germline V gene sequence: CDR1 SGHAT, CDR2 FQNNGV.

The chain uses TRBV5-1 and TRBJ2-5, with 9 bases aligning to TRBD2. There are 15 residues in the CDR3. V lost 4 bases to trimming and J lost 5 bases; unmatched junction nucleotides: 9. Germline assignment: CDR1 SGHRS and CDR2 YFSETQ. The CDR3 sequence: CASSVSGSSEETQYF. In DNA, the CDR3 is TGCGCCAGCAGCGTTAGCGGGAGCTCTGAGGAGACCCAGTACTTC.

This chain joins TRBV2 and TRBJ2-5, with D tentatively TRBD2 (5 bases). The J call may be in error: the DNA end matches TRBJ2-7 better. The CDR3 contains 13 residues. Germline V gene lookup returns CDR1 SNHLY and CDR2 FYNNEI. The CDR3 sequence: CATKPDWEYEQYF. CDR3 nucleotides: TGTGCCACGAAACCGGATTGGGAGTACGAGCAGTACTTC.

A single count supports this clone. V and J are TRBV7-9 and TRBJ1-5, with D maybe TRBD1 (6 bases). There are 14 residues in the CDR3. Germline CDR1 is SEHNR and CDR2 is FQNEAQ (reference sequence). The V end was cut by 3 bases, the J end by 7 bases, with 13 bases between. The CDR3 coding sequence is TGTGCCAGCAGCTTGGGCAGTCAGGGGCAGCCCCAGCATTTT. This encodes CASSLGSQGQPQHF.

This clone was counted once. The gene calls are TRBV5-1 and TRBJ2-1, with 8 bases aligning to TRBD1. This CDR3 is built from 16 residues. Germline V lookup: CDR1 SGHRS, CDR2 YFSETQ. V was pared by 4 bases and J by 9 bases, with 15 bases of the junction left unmatched. The CDR3 sequence: CASSPPTGAGSFEQFF. CDR3 nucleotide sequence: TGCGCCAGCAGCCCCCCGACAGGGGCAGGGTCTTTTGAGCAGTTCTTC.

This clone was counted once. The rearrangement uses TRBV7-8 and TRBJ2-1; 7 bases match TRBD1. CDR1 is SGHVS and CDR2 is FQNEAQ in the germline V gene. CDR3 size: 16 residues. V lost 5 bases, J lost 7 bases, and 14 bases stayed unmatched. CDR3 bases: TGTGCCAGCAGCCCTTACCCTCGACAGGGTTGGAATGAGCAGTTCTTC. Its protein is CASSPYPRQGWNEQFF. The full variable domain, in which reference TRBV7-8 and TRBJ2-1 provide the parts outside the CDR3, is GAGVSQSPRYKVAKRGQDVALRCDPISGHVSLFWYQQALGQGPEFLTYFQNEAQLDKSGLPSDRFFAERPEGSVSTLKIQRTQQEDSAVYLCASSPYPRQGWNEQFFGPGTRLTVL.

The genes are TRBV11-3 and TRBJ2-1, with TRBD1 matching 12 bases. V lost 5 bases, J lost 1 base, and 6 bases stayed unmatched. The CDR3 sequence is 17 residues long. Per the germline V gene, CDR1 is SGHNT and CDR2 is YENEEA. The CDR3 bases are TGTGCCAGCAGCGCTCGGGGACAGGGGGCTTCCTACAATGAGCAGTTCTTC. It is translated as CASSARGQGASYNEQFF.

The chain has TRBV25-1 and TRBJ1-2; TRBD1 aligns across 10 bases. Germline V gene data show CDR1 as MGHDK and CDR2 as SYGVNS. V dropped 8 bases and J dropped 8; count of bases not matched to a gene: 8. The CDR3 loop spans 13 amino acids. The CDR3 region has the DNA TGTGCCAGCTGGGGGACAGGGGAGCGCGGCTACACCTTC. Its protein product is CASWGTGERGYTF.

V usage is TRBV5-8 and J usage is TRBJ1-5; 7 bases match TRBD1. Per germline, CDR1 SGHTS and CDR2 YDEGEE. This CDR3 is built from 15 residues. V lost 4 bases and J lost 0; bases outside the gene matches: 4. CDR3 sequence reads: CASSTGQNSNQPQHF. The CDR3 region has the DNA TGTGCCAGCAGCACGGGACAGAATAGCAATCAGCCCCAGCATTTT.

The chain links TRBV10-2 to TRBJ1-2; TRBD1 aligns across 8 bases. Germline CDR1 and CDR2: WSHSY and SAAADI. J was trimmed by 7 bases and V by 9 bases; bases with no gene match: 7. The CDR3 runs to 12 residues. In nucleotides, the CDR3 is TGCGCCAGACAACAGGGGGTTCGTGGCTACACCTTC. This encodes CARQQGVRGYTF.

The chain joins TRBV25-1 to TRBJ2-5, with 9 bases that match TRBD2. The CDR3 length is 15 residues. The V segment lost 4 bases and the J segment 1 base; nucleotides outside the gene matches: 4. Germline-derived CDR1 and CDR2 are MGHDK and SYGVNS. CDR3 nucleotides: TGTGCCAGCAGTGTCCTAGCGGGGATCCAAGAGACCCAGTACTTC. Translated: CASSVLAGIQETQYF.

This chain uses TRBV5-4 with TRBJ1-3; 10 positions agree with TRBD1. Germline V gene sequence: CDR1 SGHNT, CDR2 YYREEE (reference sequence). This CDR3 spans 16 amino acids. After removal of 1 base from V and 2 bases from J, the junction contained 3 bases not matched to a gene. CDR3 in DNA: TGTGCCAGCAGCTTGACGACAGGGGGCGCTGGAAACACCATATATTTT. Translation gives CASSLTTGGAGNTIYF. The complete variable domain, with remaining parts taken from reference TRBV5-4 and TRBJ1-3, reads ETGVTQSPTHLIKTRGQQVTLRCSSQSGHNTVSWYQQALGQGPQFIFQYYREEENGRGNFPPRFSGLQFPNYSSELNVNALELDDSALYLCASSLTTGGAGNTIYFGEGSWLTVV.

V gene TRBV7-9 combines with J gene TRBJ1-5, with 7 nucleotides matching TRBD1. The germline V gene has CDR1 SEHNR and CDR2 FQNEAQ (reference sequence). V shed 1 base, J shed 5 bases, and the junction held 2 bases outside the gene matches. The CDR3 is made up of 14 amino acids. CDR3 protein: CASSLEGAHQPQHF. The CDR3 region has the DNA TGTGCCAGCAGCTTAGAGGGGGCTCATCAGCCCCAGCATTTT.

The CDR3 region is CASSLYGSDTQYF. CDR3 bases: TGTGCCAGCAGCTTATACGGGTCAGATACGCAGTATTTT. The chain has TRBV11-2 and TRBJ2-3, with D hard to call. The length of the CDR3 is 13 residues. Germline V CDR1 and CDR2: SGHAT, FQNNGV. V lost 2 bases to trimming and J lost 4 bases, with 7 bases between them.

The chain is built from TRBV11-3 and TRBJ2-2; D call uncertain. The V gene lost 3 bases and the J gene lost 2 bases, with 7 bases spanning the gap. Germline V CDR1 and CDR2: SGHNT, YENEEA. This CDR3 has 14 amino acids. The CDR3 bases are TGTGCCAGCAGCTTCCCCCTTAACACCGGGGAGCTGTTTTTT. Protein product: CASSFPLNTGELFF.

As DNA, the CDR3 is TGTGCCAGCAGCCCCGCCACCTTTAGAAACACTGAAGCTTTCTTT. Its protein is CASSPATFRNTEAFF. This rearrangement joins TRBV5-4 to TRBJ1-1; D is ambiguous. Germline V gives CDR1 SGHNT, CDR2 YYREEE (reference sequence). Trimming cost V 4 bases and J 2 bases, with 15 bases left between them. This CDR3 spans 15 amino acids.

V and J are TRBV18 and TRBJ2-5; D call uncertain. Trimming cost V 3 bases and J 5 bases, with 10 bases left between them. This CDR3 spans 13 amino acids. Germline-derived CDR1 and CDR2 are KGHSH and LQKENI. The CDR3 bases are TGTGCCAGCTCACCGGTCGGTACGGAGACCCAGTACTTC. Its protein is CASSPVGTETQYF.

This chain uses TRBV11-2 with TRBJ1-2, with D perhaps matching TRBD1 (5 bases). Germline V gene sequence: CDR1 SGHAT, CDR2 FQNNGV. V gave up 6 bases and J gave up 5 bases, with 22 bases separating them. The CDR3 contains 16 residues. The CDR3, as DNA: TGTGCCAGCAGTTCATTACGGCAGGGAGCGGGGTATGGCTACACCTTC. This encodes CASSSLRQGAGYGYTF.

J is TRBJ2-2 and V is TRBV9, with D tentatively TRBD2 (5 bases). The germline V gene encodes CDR1 SGDLS and CDR2 YYNGEE. The CDR3 is 14 amino acids. V was clipped by 3 bases and J by 1 base, with 7 bases between them. The CDR3 sequence: CASSADWNTGELFF. The CDR3 coding sequence is TGTGCCAGCAGCGCGGACTGGAACACCGGGGAGCTGTTTTTT.

The V call is TRBV28, the J call TRBJ1-3; 8 bases are a match to TRBD1. V shed 4 bases, J shed 3 bases, and the junction held 2 bases outside the gene matches. The CDR3 extends over 14 amino acids. Germline CDR1 and CDR2: MDHEN and SYDVKM. CDR3 bases: TGTGCCAGCAGTTCCACAGGGGGTGGAAACACCATATATTTT. Translation gives CASSSTGGGNTIYF.

The sample holds a few counts of this clone. The chain employs TRBV19 and TRBJ1-5; 9 nucleotides agree with TRBD1. There are 14 residues in the CDR3. Germline V gene sequence: CDR1 LNHDA, CDR2 SQIVND (reference sequence). V lost 7 bases to trimming and J lost 4 bases; unmatched junction nucleotides: 5. CDR3 sequence reads: CASKMDRGNQPQHF. The CDR3 nucleotides are TGTGCCAGTAAAATGGACAGGGGAAATCAGCCCCAGCATTTT.

The CDR3 reads CASSPGGAGSYNEQFF. CDR3 DNA: TGTGCCAGCAGCCCCGGCGGGGCTGGCTCCTACAATGAGCAGTTCTTC. The chain is built from TRBV7-9 and TRBJ2-1, with TRBD2 as a possible D gene (6 bases). Germline loops: CDR1 SEHNR, CDR2 FQNEAQ (reference sequence). V lost 5 bases, J lost 0 bases, and 14 bases lay in between. This CDR3 is 16 amino acids long.